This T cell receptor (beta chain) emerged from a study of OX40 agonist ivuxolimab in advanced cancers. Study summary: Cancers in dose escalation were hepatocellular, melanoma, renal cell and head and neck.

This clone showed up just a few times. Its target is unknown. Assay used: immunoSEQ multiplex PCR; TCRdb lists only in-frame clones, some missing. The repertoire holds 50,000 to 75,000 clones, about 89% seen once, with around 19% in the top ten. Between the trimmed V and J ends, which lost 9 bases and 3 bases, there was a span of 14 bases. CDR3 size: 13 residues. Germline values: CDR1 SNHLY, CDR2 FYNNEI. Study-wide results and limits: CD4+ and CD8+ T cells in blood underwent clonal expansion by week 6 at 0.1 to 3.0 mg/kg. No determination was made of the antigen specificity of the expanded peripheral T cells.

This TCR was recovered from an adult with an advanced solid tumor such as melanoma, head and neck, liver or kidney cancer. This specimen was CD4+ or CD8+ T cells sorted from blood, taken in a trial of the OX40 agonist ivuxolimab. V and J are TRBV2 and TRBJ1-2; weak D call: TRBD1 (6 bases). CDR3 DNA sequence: TGTGCCAGTCTTTCGGCAGGGGACTATGGCTACACCTTC. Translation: CASLSAGDYGYTF.